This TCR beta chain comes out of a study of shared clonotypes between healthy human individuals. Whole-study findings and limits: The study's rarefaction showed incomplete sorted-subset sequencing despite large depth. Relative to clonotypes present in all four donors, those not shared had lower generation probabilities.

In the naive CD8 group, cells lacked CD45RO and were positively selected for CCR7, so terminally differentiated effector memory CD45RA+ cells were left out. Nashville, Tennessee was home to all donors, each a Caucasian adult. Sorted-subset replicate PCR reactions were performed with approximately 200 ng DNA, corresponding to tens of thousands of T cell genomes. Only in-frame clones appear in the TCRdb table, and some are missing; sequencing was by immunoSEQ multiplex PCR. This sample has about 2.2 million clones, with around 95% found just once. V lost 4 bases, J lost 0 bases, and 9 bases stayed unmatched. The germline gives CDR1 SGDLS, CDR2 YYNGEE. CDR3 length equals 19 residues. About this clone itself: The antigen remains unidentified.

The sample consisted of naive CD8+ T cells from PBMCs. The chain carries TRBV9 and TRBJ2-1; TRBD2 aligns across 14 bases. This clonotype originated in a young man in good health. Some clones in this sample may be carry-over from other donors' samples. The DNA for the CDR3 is TGTGCCAGCAGCCCCCCCGGGACTAGCGGGAGTAACTCCTACAATGAGCAGTTCTTC. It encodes CASSPPGTSGSNSYNEQFF.